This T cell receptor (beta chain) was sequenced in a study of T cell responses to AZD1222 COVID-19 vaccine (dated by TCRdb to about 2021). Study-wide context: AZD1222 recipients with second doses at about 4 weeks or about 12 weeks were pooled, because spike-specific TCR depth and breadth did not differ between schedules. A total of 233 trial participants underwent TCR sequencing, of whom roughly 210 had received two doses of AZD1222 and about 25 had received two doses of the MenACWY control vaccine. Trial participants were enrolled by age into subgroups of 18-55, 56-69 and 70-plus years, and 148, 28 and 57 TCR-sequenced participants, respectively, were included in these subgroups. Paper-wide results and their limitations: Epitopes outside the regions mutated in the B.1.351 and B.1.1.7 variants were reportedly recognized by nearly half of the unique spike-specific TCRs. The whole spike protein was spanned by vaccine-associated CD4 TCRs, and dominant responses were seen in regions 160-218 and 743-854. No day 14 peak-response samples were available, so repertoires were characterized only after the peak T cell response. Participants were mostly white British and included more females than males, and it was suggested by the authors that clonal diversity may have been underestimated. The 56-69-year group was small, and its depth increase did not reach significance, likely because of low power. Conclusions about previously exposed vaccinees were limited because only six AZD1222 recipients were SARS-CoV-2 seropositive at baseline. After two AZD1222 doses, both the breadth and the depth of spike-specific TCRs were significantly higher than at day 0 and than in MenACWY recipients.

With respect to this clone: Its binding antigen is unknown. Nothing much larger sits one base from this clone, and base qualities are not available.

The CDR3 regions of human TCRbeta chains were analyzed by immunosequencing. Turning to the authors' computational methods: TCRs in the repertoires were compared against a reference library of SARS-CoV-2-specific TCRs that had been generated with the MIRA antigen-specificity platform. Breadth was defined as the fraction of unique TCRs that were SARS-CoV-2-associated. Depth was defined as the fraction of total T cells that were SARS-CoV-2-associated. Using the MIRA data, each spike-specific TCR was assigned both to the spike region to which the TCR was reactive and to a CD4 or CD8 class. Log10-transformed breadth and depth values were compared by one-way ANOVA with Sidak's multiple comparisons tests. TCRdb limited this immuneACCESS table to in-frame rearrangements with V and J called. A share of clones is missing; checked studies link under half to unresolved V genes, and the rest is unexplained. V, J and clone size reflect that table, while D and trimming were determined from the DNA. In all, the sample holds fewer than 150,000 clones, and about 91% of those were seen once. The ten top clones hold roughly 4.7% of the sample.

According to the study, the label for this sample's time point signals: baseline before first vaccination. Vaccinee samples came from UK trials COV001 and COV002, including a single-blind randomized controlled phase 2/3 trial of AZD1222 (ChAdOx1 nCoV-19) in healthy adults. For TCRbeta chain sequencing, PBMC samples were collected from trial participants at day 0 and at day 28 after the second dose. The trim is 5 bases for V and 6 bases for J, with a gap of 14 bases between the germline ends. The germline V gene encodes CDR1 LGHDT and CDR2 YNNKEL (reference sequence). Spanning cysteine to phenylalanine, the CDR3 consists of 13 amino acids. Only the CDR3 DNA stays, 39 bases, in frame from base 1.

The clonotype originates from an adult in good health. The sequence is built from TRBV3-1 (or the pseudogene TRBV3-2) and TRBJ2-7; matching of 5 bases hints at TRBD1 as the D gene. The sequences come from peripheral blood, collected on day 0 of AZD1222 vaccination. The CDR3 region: CASSAGSGLEQYF. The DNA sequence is TGTGCCAGCAGCGCAGGGTCCGGCCTCGAGCAGTACTTC.